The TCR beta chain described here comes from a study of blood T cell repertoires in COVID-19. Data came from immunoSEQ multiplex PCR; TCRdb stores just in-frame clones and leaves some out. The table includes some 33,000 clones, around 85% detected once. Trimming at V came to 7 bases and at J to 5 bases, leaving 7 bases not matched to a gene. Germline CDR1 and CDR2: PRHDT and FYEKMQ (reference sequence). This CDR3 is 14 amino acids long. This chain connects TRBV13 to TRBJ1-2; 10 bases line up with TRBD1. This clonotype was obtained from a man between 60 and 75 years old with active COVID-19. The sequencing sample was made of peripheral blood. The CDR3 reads CASKKGQGKYGYTF. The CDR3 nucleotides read TGTGCCAGCAAGAAGGGACAGGGGAAATATGGCTACACCTTC.